This TCR beta chain stems from a study of control samples from healthy donors and cancer patients. The protocol was immunoSEQ multiplex PCR, while the TCRdb copy is restricted to in-frame clones and leaves out a portion. The table includes about 170,000 clones, around 95% detected once. V dropped 1 base and J dropped 7; count of bases not matched to a gene: 1. The CDR3 is made up of 13 amino acids. Germline values: CDR1 SEHNR, CDR2 FQNEAQ (reference sequence). Sequenced input: blood. This TCR was recovered from a woman aged 55-70 years in good health. The chain links TRBV7-9 to TRBJ1-1; 9 nucleotides align to TRBD1. CDR3 residues: CASSLGGQGEAFF. The CDR3 DNA sequence: TGTGCCAGCAGCTTAGGGGGACAGGGTGAAGCTTTCTTT.